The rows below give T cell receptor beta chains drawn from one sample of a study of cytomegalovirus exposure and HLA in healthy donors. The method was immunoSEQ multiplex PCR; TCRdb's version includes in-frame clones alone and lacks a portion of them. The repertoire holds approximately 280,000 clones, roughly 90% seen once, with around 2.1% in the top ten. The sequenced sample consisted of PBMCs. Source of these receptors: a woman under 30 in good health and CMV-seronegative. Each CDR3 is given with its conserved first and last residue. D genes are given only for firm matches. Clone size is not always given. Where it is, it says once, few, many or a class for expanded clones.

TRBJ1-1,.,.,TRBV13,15,CASSRYRGPNTEAFF,TGTGCCAGCAGTCGTTACCGGGGTCCCAACACTGAAGCTTTCTTT
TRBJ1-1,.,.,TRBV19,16,CATNGGAGTKNTEAFF,TGTGCCACCAACGGGGGGGCGGGAACCAAAAACACTGAAGCTTTCTTT
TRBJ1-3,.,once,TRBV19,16,CASKEDAWRPWDTIYF,TGTGCCAGTAAGGAGGATGCATGGAGACCCTGGGACACCATATATTTT
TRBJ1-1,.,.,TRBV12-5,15,CASGLVVAANTEAFF,TGTGCTAGTGGTTTGGTAGTCGCGGCGAACACTGAAGCTTTCTTT
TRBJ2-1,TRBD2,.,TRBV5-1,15,CATSSGASSYNEQFF,TGCGCCACCTCTAGCGGGGCGAGCTCCTACAATGAGCAGTTCTTC
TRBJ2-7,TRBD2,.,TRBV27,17,CASMTSGGAPANYEQYF,TGTGCCAGCATGACCAGCGGGGGGGCCCCGGCTAACTACGAGCAGTACTTC
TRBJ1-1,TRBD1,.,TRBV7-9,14,CASKGQGSGTEAFF,TGTGCCAGCAAGGGACAGGGGTCAGGCACTGAAGCTTTCTTT
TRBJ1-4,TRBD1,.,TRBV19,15,CASSIDKGQDEKLFF,TGTGCCAGTAGTATAGATAAGGGACAGGATGAAAAACTGTTTTTT
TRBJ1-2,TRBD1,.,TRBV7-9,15,CASSSTPGQGHGYTF,TGTGCCAGCAGCTCAACCCCCGGACAGGGGCATGGCTACACCTTC
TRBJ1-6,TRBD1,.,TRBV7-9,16,CASSPDYRGYNSPLHF,TGTGCCAGCAGTCCAGATTACAGGGGGTATAATTCACCCCTCCACTTT
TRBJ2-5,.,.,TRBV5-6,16,CASSLGHRPLVETQYF,TGTGCCAGCAGCTTGGGACATAGACCCCTTGTGGAGACCCAGTACTTC
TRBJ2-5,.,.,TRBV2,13,CASRALDREGLYF,TGTGCCAGCAGGGCCCTGGACAGGGAGGGTTTGTACTTC
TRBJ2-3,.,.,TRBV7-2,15,CASSLTGLTGSWQYF,TGTGCCAGCAGCTTAACCGGACTAACGGGGAGTTGGCAGTATTTT
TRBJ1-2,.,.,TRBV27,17,CASSPYSPQGNNYGYTF,TGTGCCAGCAGTCCCTATAGCCCACAGGGAAATAACTATGGCTACACCTTC
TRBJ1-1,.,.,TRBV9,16,CASSVVPGGVNTEAFF,TGTGCCAGCAGCGTCGTCCCCGGAGGGGTTAACACTGAAGCTTTCTTT
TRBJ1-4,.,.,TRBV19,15,CASSPQSGWNEKLFF,TGTGCCAGTAGTCCCCAGAGCGGTTGGAATGAAAAACTGTTTTTT
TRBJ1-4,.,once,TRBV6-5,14,CASSYGRGLGKLFF,TGTGCCAGCAGTTATGGCCGGGGTCTCGGGAAACTGTTTTTT
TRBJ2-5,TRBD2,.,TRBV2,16,CASTTSIRSFQETQYF,TGTGCCAGCACGACTAGCATCCGGTCTTTCCAAGAGACCCAGTACTTC
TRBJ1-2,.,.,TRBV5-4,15,CASSLAQAHNYGYTF,TGTGCCAGCAGCTTGGCGCAGGCCCATAACTATGGCTACACCTTC
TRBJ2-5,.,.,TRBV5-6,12,CASSFGVETQYF,TGTGCCAGCAGCTTTGGAGTTGAGACCCAGTACTTC